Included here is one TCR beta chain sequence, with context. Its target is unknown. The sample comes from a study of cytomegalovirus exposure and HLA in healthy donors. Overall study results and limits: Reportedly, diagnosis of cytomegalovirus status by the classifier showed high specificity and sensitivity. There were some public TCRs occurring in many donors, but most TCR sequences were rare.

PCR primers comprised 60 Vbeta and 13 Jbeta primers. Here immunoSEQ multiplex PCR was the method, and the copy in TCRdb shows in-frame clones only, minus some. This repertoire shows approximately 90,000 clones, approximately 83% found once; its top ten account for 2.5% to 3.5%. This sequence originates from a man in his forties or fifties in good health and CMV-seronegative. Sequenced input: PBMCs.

Written as DNA, the CDR3 is TGTGCCAGCAGCTTGGGGGGCGGGGGCCAAGAGACCCAGTACTTC. It yields the protein CASSLGGGGQETQYF. V usage is TRBV7-2 and J usage is TRBJ2-5, with D possibly being TRBD2 (7 bases). The CDR3 spans 15 residues. Germline V gives CDR1 SGHTA, CDR2 FQGNSA. The V end was cut by 3 bases, the J end by 1 base, with 12 bases between.